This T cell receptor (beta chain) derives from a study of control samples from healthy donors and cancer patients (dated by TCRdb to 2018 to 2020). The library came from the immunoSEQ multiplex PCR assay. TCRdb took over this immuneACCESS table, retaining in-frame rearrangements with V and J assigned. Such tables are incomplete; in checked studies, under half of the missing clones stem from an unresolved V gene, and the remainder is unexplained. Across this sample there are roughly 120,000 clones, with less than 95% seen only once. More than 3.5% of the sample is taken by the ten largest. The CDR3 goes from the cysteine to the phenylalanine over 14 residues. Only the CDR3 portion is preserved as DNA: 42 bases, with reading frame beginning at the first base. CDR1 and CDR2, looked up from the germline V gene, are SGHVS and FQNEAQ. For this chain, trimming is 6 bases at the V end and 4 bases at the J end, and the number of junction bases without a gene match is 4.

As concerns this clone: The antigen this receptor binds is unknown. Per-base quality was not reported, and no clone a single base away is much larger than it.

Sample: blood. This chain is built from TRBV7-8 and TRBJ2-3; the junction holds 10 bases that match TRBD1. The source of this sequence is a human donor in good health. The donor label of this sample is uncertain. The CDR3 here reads CASRPTGGSDTQYF. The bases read TGTGCCAGCAGGCCGACAGGGGGCTCAGATACGCAGTATTTT.